Below, one TCR beta chain is given with its context. No antigen is known for it. TCRbeta libraries were built with three rounds of nested PCR, modified from ARM-PCR. TCRdb re-analysed the multiplex PCR reads in MiXCR, keeping a single row per CDR3 protein. Of 90,000 to 110,000 distinct CDR3 sequences in the sample, over 55% were seen once. The record originates from a study of tumor and adjacent non-tumor tissue in lung cancer. In the study overall: On average, productive TCRbeta reads reached about 4.17 million per sample.

Whole-study findings and limits: Higher tumor TCR diversity was associated with shorter survival.

RNA was extracted from bulk tissue without any cell sorting. The normal lung tissue was taken more than 3 cm from the tumor edge. Chemotherapy-naive patients with new lung cancer underwent thoracic surgery in China, August–late 2014. Per germline, CDR1 SQVTM and CDR2 ANQGSEA. The CDR3 spans 14 residues. V was pared by 6 bases and J by 4 bases, with 17 bases between. This TCR came from a man aged 60 to 75 with non-small cell lung cancer. Sequencing was performed on distant non-tumor lung tissue. V usage is TRBV29-1 and J usage is TRBJ2-3, with a tentative D call TRBD1 (5 bases). CDR3 loop: CSVSLRGVADTQYF. In DNA form, the CDR3 reads TGCAGCGTCTCACTTAGGGGCGTGGCAGATACGCAGTATTTT.